This note documents a single TCR beta chain sequence. This record comes from a study of blood T cell repertoires in COVID-19. Overall study: Nucleic acid was either cDNA or gDNA, and it came from T cells, B-cell-depleted T cells, or PBMCs.

Study processing details: Nucleated cell counts were estimated from reference gene primer amplification. Clones were sequenced by immunoSEQ multiplex PCR, and TCRdb holds only the in-frame ones, with some missing. For V, J and clone size, that table is used; D and trimming come from the DNA. The sample includes about 180,000 clones, 70% to 90% of them seen just once. There are 16 residues in the CDR3. Germline-derived CDR1 and CDR2 are SGHRS and YFSETQ. The ends lost 4 bases at V and 6 bases at J; junction bases unmatched: 12. The clonotype comes from a man aged 40-49 years with active or convalescent COVID-19. V and J are TRBV5-1 and TRBJ2-3; 9 nucleotides agree with TRBD2. Sequencing was performed on peripheral blood. CDR3 amino acids: CASSPASGAQRDTQYF. CDR3 DNA sequence: TGCGCCAGCAGCCCCGCTAGCGGGGCCCAAAGGGATACGCAGTATTTT.